This T cell receptor (beta chain) is drawn from a study of CXCR3-negative and CXCR3-positive naive CD8 T cells. Points from the study as a whole: Comparison of naive CXCR3-negative and CXCR3-positive cells revealed similar TRBV-TRBJ usage, while memory cells differed. The study found CXCR3 expression partially decreased after cryopreservation and ran most assays on fresh PBMCs. Hydrophobicity of TRB CDR3s was greater in CXCR3-positive naive cells than in CXCR3-negative naive cells.

The authors prepared UMI-labeled TRB cDNA libraries by 5' RACE. TCRdb reprocessed the 5' RACE reads, keeping one entry per CDR3 protein, no DNA. Recorded for this sample: around 96,000 distinct CDR3 sequences. The CDR3 covers 14 residues. Germline CDR1 and CDR2: MNHEY and SVGAGI. With regard to this clonotype: Its antigen is as yet unknown.

Naive CD8+ T cells showed a CD45RO-CCR7+CD27+CD95- phenotype. The sequenced sample was naive CXCR3- CD8+ T cells from blood. This sample's subset: CD45RO-CCR7+CD27+CD95- naive CD8+ T cells lacking CXCR3 (TNR3-). The clonotype comes from a human donor in good health. Some clones in this sample may be carry-over from other donors' samples. The chain carries TRBV6-5 and TRBJ2-7; without DNA, the TCRdb call of TRBD1 cannot be checked. The CDR3 loop reads CASSYYRGYYEQYF.